This TCR beta chain was sequenced for a study of CD4 T cells in relation to SARS-CoV-2 and coronaviruses. The unexposed donors gave CD4+ T cells in about 2011-2018, prior to COVID-19. CD4+ T cells were isolated from the cells after 10 days of culture. CDR3 length: 13 amino acids. V trimming: 7 bases; J trimming: 3 bases; junction bases outside the gene matches: 8. Germline V lookup: CDR1 SQVTM, CDR2 ANQGSEA. On this clone itself: Antigen specificity is unknown.

The table came from immunoSEQ multiplex PCR; TCRdb's copy has only in-frame clones and leaves some out. The sample contains 20,000 to 25,000 clones, approximately 80% of which appear only once. The chain joins TRBV29-1 to TRBJ2-7; 8 nucleotides align to TRBD2. The specimen was CD4+ T cells from PBMCs, cultured in vitro. The source of this sequence is a human donor in good health. CDR3 residues: CSALERESYEQYF. The CDR3, as DNA: TGCAGCGCCCTCGAGCGGGAGAGCTACGAGCAGTACTTC.